This T cell receptor beta chain was sequenced for a study of T cell responses to AZD1222 COVID-19 vaccine. CDR1 is LGHNA, CDR2 YNFKEQ, per germline. The V gene lost 7 bases and the J gene lost 5 bases, with 17 bases spanning the gap. CDR3 size: 14 residues. Comment on this clone: Its antigen is as yet unknown.

Points from the study as a whole: Unmutated variant regions are reportedly targeted by nearly half of spike-specific TCRs.

Clones were read by immunoSEQ multiplex PCR, and TCRdb kept only the in-frame ones, dropping some. The sample has about 140,000 clones, almost 85% seen once. The source is an adult who received the MenACWY meningococcal vaccine as a control. The gene calls are TRBV4-2 and TRBJ1-2; no clear D gene. The starting material was peripheral blood, obtained 28 days after the second dose of the MenACWY control vaccine. The CDR3 spells CASTDRPRGYGYTF. CDR3 in DNA: TGTGCCAGCACCGATAGACCCCGCGGGTATGGCTACACCTTC.